These 21 T cell receptor beta chains were sequenced from one sample in a study of human T cells and chemical hapten exposure. Time point here: pre-sensitization, week 0. Treatment specified: therapeutic diphenylcyclopropenone sensitization with weekly scalp DPC. Each CDR3 protein gets one entry after TCRdb re-called the RACE reads with MiXCR. The table includes around 100,000 distinct CDR3 sequences, about a tenth detected once. Sequences were derived from whole blood, sampled in connection with sensitization to the hapten diphenylcyclopropenone (DPC). These receptors were taken from a woman aged 60-70 years with alopecia areata. Some clones in this sample may be carry-over from other donors' samples.

The sample holds a few counts of this clonotype. The rearrangement uses TRBV27 and TRBJ1-5, with D tentatively TRBD1 (5 bases). Looked up from germline, CDR1 is MNHEY and CDR2 is SMNVEV (reference sequence). V dropped 3 bases and J dropped 7 bases, with 13 bases sitting between them. This CDR3 is 14 amino acids long. The CDR3 nucleotides are TGTGCCAGCAGTTTTTGGGGGTTGGGACAGCCCCAGCATTTT. Protein product: CASSFWGLGQPQHF.

This clonotype was picked up many times. The CDR3, as DNA: TGCAGTGCTAAGGAAGCGGGGGCGAGCATCCAGTACTTC. The encoded protein is CSAKEAGASIQYF. This chain joins TRBV20-1 and TRBJ2-5; 8 positions agree with TRBD2. CDR3 size: 13 residues. CDR1 is DFQATT and CDR2 is SNEGSKA in the germline V gene (reference sequence). The V gene end was trimmed by 4 bases and the J gene end by 10 bases; junction bases not matched to a gene: 11.

This sequence joins TRBV20-1 and TRBJ1-2, with 7 bases matching TRBD1. CDR3 length: 14 amino acids. CDR1 DFQATT and CDR2 SNEGSKA come from the germline V gene (reference sequence). The J segment lost 3 bases and the V segment lost 4 bases, leaving 8 bases of the junction unmatched. CDR3 region: CSAKGGGSDYGYTF. The DNA for the CDR3 is TGCAGTGCTAAAGGAGGGGGCTCTGACTATGGCTACACCTTC.

A few counts support this clonotype. The rearrangement links TRBV7-9 to TRBJ1-2, with a tentative D call TRBD1 (5 bases). The CDR3 spans 14 residues. V was shortened by 1 base and J by 4 bases, with 10 bases between the two germline ends. The germline CDR1 and CDR2 sequences are SEHNR and FQNEAQ (reference sequence). DNA for the CDR3: TGTGCCAGCAGCTTAGATGGGGGGTTCTATGGCTACACCTTC. It is translated as CASSLDGGFYGYTF.

This clonotype was seen ten or more times. This chain uses TRBV4-2 with TRBJ2-2; 8 bases align to TRBD2. The junction had 5 bases not matched to a gene; V was cut back by 7 bases and J by 1 base. CDR1 LGHNA and CDR2 YNFKEQ come from the germline V gene. This CDR3 region has 15 residues. CDR3 amino acids: CASKPTSGNTGELFF. The CDR3 DNA sequence: TGTGCCAGCAAACCAACTAGCGGGAACACCGGGGAGCTGTTTTTT.

The chain uses TRBV20-1 and TRBJ1-2; D is uncertain. Trimming left V 2 bases short and J 4 bases short, with 11 bases between. CDR1 and CDR2 (germline): DFQATT, SNEGSKA (reference sequence). The CDR3 covers 13 residues. The CDR3, as DNA: TGCAGTGCTAGAATTCGGACGAGCTATGGCTACACCTTC. Encoded protein: CSARIRTSYGYTF.

The gene calls are TRBV12-5 and TRBJ2-5; 11 positions match TRBD2. CDR3 size: 14 residues. V gave up 5 bases and J gave up 2 bases; unmatched junction bases: 1. Looked up from germline, CDR1 is LGHNT and CDR2 is FRNRAP. The CDR3 nucleotides read TGTGCTAGTGGTGGGACTAGCGGACAAGAGACCCAGTACTTC. Encoded protein: CASGGTSGQETQYF.

This clonotype was counted a few times. The chain uses TRBV12-3 or TRBV12-4 and TRBJ1-5; tentatively, D is TRBD1 (6 bases). The CDR3 consists of 14 residues. V lost 6 bases and J lost 5, with 14 bases in between. CDR3 sequence (DNA): TGTGCCAGCAGCGCCGGGACAACCGATCAGCCCCAGCATTTT. Protein sequence: CASSAGTTDQPQHF.

The chain recombines TRBV9 with TRBJ2-1, with 11 positions matching TRBD1. Looked up from germline, CDR1 is SGDLS and CDR2 is YYNGEE. The CDR3 is 16 residues long. V shed 1 base and J 4 bases; nucleotides not matched to a gene: 4. CDR3 in DNA: TGTGCCAGCAGCGTATACGGGACAGGGGGATACAATGAGCAGTTCTTC. It encodes CASSVYGTGGYNEQFF.

J is TRBJ1-6 and V is TRBV7-6; 7 bases fit TRBD1. The CDR3 is made up of 17 amino acids. The V segment lost 1 base and the J segment 7 bases; nucleotides outside the gene matches: 10. In germline, CDR1 is SGHVS, CDR2 FNYEAQ. As DNA, the CDR3 is TGTGCCAGCAGCTTAGAGGGGCACGGGACAGCCAATTCACCCCTCCACTTT. It encodes CASSLEGHGTANSPLHF.

The J gene is TRBJ1-2, the V gene TRBV30, with D possibly being TRBD1 (5 bases). CDR3 size: 15 residues. V gave up 0 bases and J gave up 4 bases, with 15 bases separating them. Germline V CDR1 and CDR2: GTSNPN, SVGIG (reference sequence). The CDR3 region has the DNA TGTGCCTGGAGTGTAGCGGTCTGGGACCTCTATGGCTACACCTTC. The encoded protein is CAWSVAVWDLYGYTF.

This clonotype was seen many times. J is TRBJ2-1 and V is TRBV6-1; TRBD2 agrees at 8 bases. With V trimmed by 6 bases and J by 0 bases, 7 bases remained unmatched. The CDR3 consists of 16 residues. Germline-derived CDR1 and CDR2 are MNHNS and SASEGT. For the CDR3, the DNA is TGTGCCAGCAGATCTATAGCGGGGAGCTCCTACAATGAGCAGTTCTTC. This translates into CASRSIAGSSYNEQFF.

The chain couples TRBV12-3 or TRBV12-4 to TRBJ1-2; no firm D call. Trimming left V 3 bases short and J 5 bases short, with 13 bases between. The CDR3 contains 14 residues. The CDR3 region is CASSFDPDSYGYTF. CDR3 in DNA: TGTGCCAGCAGTTTCGACCCCGATTCTTATGGCTACACCTTC.

The chain couples TRBV29-1 to TRBJ2-3, with D possibly matching TRBD1 (5 bases). This CDR3 has 15 residues. V lost 2 bases and J 1 base, leaving 13 bases between the germline ends. CDR1 SQVTM and CDR2 ANQGSEA come from the germline V gene. CDR3 in DNA: TGCAGCGTTGAATCTGGGCAAGGGGGCACAGATACGCAGTATTTT. It translates to CSVESGQGGTDTQYF.

This clonotype was seen more than once but under ten times. The genes are TRBV19 and TRBJ2-7, with D perhaps matching TRBD2 (5 bases). The V end lost 1 base, the J end lost 0 bases, and 10 bases lay between the germline ends. Per the germline V gene, CDR1 is LNHDA and CDR2 is SQIVND (reference sequence). The CDR3 has 15 residues. The DNA of the CDR3 is TGTGCCAGTAGTATAGGGAGCGGCTTCTCCTACGAGCAGTACTTC. It encodes CASSIGSGFSYEQYF.

The chain couples TRBV20-1 to TRBJ2-6; weak D call: TRBD2 (6 bases). V lost 0 bases and J lost 2, with 8 bases in between. CDR3 length: 15 amino acids. Germline CDR1 reads DFQATT; CDR2 reads SNEGSKA (reference sequence). CDR3 sequence reads: CSARDSGAGANVLTF. DNA for the CDR3: TGCAGTGCTAGAGATTCGGGAGCTGGGGCCAACGTCCTGACTTTC.

This clonotype showed up many times. The chain joins TRBV7-9 to TRBJ1-1, with 8 bases lining up with TRBD1. The junction had 7 bases not matched to a gene; V was cut back by 2 bases and J by 5 bases. Germline values: CDR1 SEHNR, CDR2 FQNEAQ (reference sequence). The CDR3 is made up of 15 amino acids. As DNA, the CDR3 is TGTGCCAGCAGCTTATATGACAGGGGAGATACTGAAGCTTTCTTT. Amino acids: CASSLYDRGDTEAFF.

This clonotype was observed a handful of times. The gene calls are TRBV6-2 or TRBV6-3 and TRBJ2-7; maybe TRBD1 (6 bases). This CDR3 comprises 17 residues. With 2 bases removed from V and 5 bases from J, the gap between germline ends came to 22 bases. Per germline, CDR1 MNHEY and CDR2 SVGEGT. CDR3 nucleotide sequence: TGTGCCAGCAGTTACCCGACACCCGCAGGGGCCTCGGACGAGCAGTACTTC. Translation: CASSYPTPAGASDEQYF.

There are a few counts of this clonotype. The CDR3 DNA reads as TGCGCCAGCAGTGAACGTCCCGGCGGCTACGAGCAGTACTTC. As protein: CASSERPGGYEQYF. V and J are TRBV10-2 and TRBJ2-7, with D unclear. Germline V gene data show CDR1 as WSHSY and CDR2 as SAAADI. This CDR3 region has 14 residues. V lost 3 bases to trimming and J lost 3 bases, with 12 bases between them.

This clonotype was detected only a few times. The chain has TRBV2 and TRBJ2-1, with 12 nucleotides matching TRBD2. This CDR3 is built from 15 residues. V was pared by 6 bases and J by 7 bases, with 7 bases of the junction left unmatched. Germline CDR1 is SNHLY and CDR2 is FYNNEI. As DNA, the CDR3 is TGTGCCAGCAGCATGACTAGCGGGGGAACTAATGAGCAGTTCTTC. The encoded protein is CASSMTSGGTNEQFF. The complete variable domain, with remaining parts taken from reference TRBV2 and TRBJ2-1, reads EPEVTQTPSHQVTQMGQEVILRCVPISNHLYFYWYRQILGQKVEFLVSFYNNEISEKSEIFDDQFSVERPDGSNFTLKIRSTKLEDSAMYFCASSMTSGGTNEQFFGPGTRLTVL.

V and J are TRBV14 and TRBJ1-1; maybe TRBD1 (6 bases). The CDR3 has 13 amino acids. Between the trimmed V and J ends, which lost 4 bases and 10 bases, there was a span of 16 bases. Germline loops: CDR1 SGHDN, CDR2 FVKESK. In nucleotides, the CDR3 is TGTGCCAGCAGCCCCCAGGGGTTAATAGGAGCTTTCTTT. As protein: CASSPQGLIGAFF.